This T cell receptor (beta chain) was captured in a study of identical twins. Study-level results: Beta clonotypes that were abundant in cord blood contained fewer insertions, a pattern absent from memory repertoires. Models, which agreed with sharing between unrelated individuals, nonetheless underestimated the out-of-frame TCR alpha sharing seen in monozygotic twins.

A universal primer binding site was introduced by template switching. The final cDNA contained unique molecular identifiers. One entry per CDR3 protein, called by TCRdb with MiXCR from the 5' RACE reads. The sample has hundreds of thousands of distinct CDR3 sequences, roughly 7% seen once. V dropped 6 bases and J dropped 4; count of bases not matched to a gene: 4. CDR3 size: 14 residues. All donors were healthy Caucasians. This clonotype showed up many times. Its antigen is as yet unknown. This sample also belongs to another study, concerning yellow fever vaccine responses in identical twins.

Sequenced input: memory (CD45RO+) T cells sorted from blood. This clonotype was sampled from a woman aged 18-35 years in good health. The V gene is TRBV12-3 or TRBV12-4, the J gene TRBJ2-2; 8 positions agree with TRBD2. The CDR3 region is CASSGGGFTGELFF. The DNA for the CDR3 is TGTGCCAGCAGCGGGGGGGGCTTCACCGGGGAGCTGTTTTTT.